The clone carrying this TCR beta chain was counted ten times or more. Its antigen is currently unknown. The record originates from a study of T cells in Graves' hyperthyroidism and ophthalmopathy. Study findings and constraints: Most expanded thyroid clonotypes above 0.001 recurred in blood.

CDR1 is LGHDT and CDR2 is YNNKEL in the germline V gene (reference sequence). The CDR3 extends over 14 amino acids. Trimming took off 4 bases at V and 4 bases at J, with 11 bases between the two ends. What was amplified from RNA transcripts were TCR beta CDR3 regions. The TCR CDR3 was amplified in a first-round RT-PCR using the HTBI primer set. One entry per CDR3 protein, called by TCRdb with MiXCR from the multiplex PCR reads. Among under 350,000 distinct CDR3 sequences, roughly 15% were seen once, and the ten largest hold 7.9%. This TCR was sampled from a woman in her forties with Graves' hyperthyroidism. The chain links TRBV3-1 to TRBJ2-1; D might be TRBD1 or TRBD2, each matching 6 bases. The sequenced sample was blood. This chain's CDR3 is CASSRGGGYNEQFF. For the CDR3, the DNA is TGTGCCAGCAGCCGAGGAGGGGGATACAATGAGCAGTTCTTC.